These 23 T cell receptor beta chains originate from one sample sequenced in a study of shared clonotypes between healthy human individuals. Produced via immunoSEQ multiplex PCR; TCRdb's table is partial and in-frame only. The repertoire has under 750,000 clones, 72% of them found once; the top ten carry about 1.7%. Sequencing was carried out using memory CD4+ T cells sorted from blood. Documented subset: CD45RA-negative fraction. Receptor source: a woman between 25 and 40 years old in good health.

This clone has a count of ten or more. The chain joins TRBV28 to TRBJ1-5; no reliable D call. The CDR3 loop spans 15 amino acids. Germline-derived CDR1 and CDR2 are MDHEN and SYDVKM. V shed 2 bases and J shed 0 bases, with 8 bases lying between them. The CDR3 protein is CASSLPELSNQPQHF. The CDR3 DNA reads as TGTGCCAGCAGTTTACCCGAGCTTAGCAATCAGCCCCAGCATTTT.

This chain uses TRBV7-8 with TRBJ1-2; D call uncertain. V lost 2 bases, J lost 8 bases, and 12 bases lay in between. CDR1 is SGHVS and CDR2 is FQNEAQ in the germline V gene. This CDR3 contains 13 residues. CDR3 sequence (DNA): TGTGCCAGCAGCTTACACGACGGCGGGGGCTACACCTTC. Residues: CASSLHDGGGYTF.

This clone has more than one count but fewer than ten. This chain joins TRBV5-1 and TRBJ1-4, with no clear D. This CDR3 is built from 16 residues. Trimming pared 1 base from V and 8 bases from J, leaving 18 bases between. CDR1 SGHRS and CDR2 YFSETQ come from the germline V gene. CDR3 sequence: CASSLKTLLAGEKLFF. In nucleotides, the CDR3 is TGCGCCAGCAGCTTGAAGACCCTCCTAGCGGGAGAAAAACTGTTTTTT.

The chain recombines TRBV21-1 with TRBJ1-2; the D segment call TRBD1 is taken from the table without a DNA check. TRBV21-1 is given as a pseudogene. The CDR3 spans 16 residues. CDR3 amino acids: CASSVFWQGREYGYTF. In nucleotides, the CDR3 is TGTGCCAGCAGCGTATTTTGGCAGGGGAGAGAGTATGGCTACACCTTC.

J is TRBJ1-2 and V is TRBV5-1; 10 positions match TRBD1. Germline V lookup: CDR1 SGHRS, CDR2 YFSETQ. This CDR3 comprises 15 residues. Losses at the gene ends were 3 bases for V and 0 bases for J; bases not matched to a gene: 2. The CDR3 region has the DNA TGCGCCAGCAGCTCGGGACAGGGGACTAACTATGGCTACACCTTC. This sequence encodes CASSSGQGTNYGYTF.

The V and J genes are TRBV11-2 and TRBJ2-4; 9 nucleotides agree with TRBD2. After removal of 3 bases from V and 0 bases from J, the junction contained 3 bases not matched to a gene. CDR3 length equals 16 residues. The germline gives CDR1 SGHAT, CDR2 FQNNGV. CDR3 residues: CASSLGREGAKNIQYF. The CDR3 DNA follows: TGTGCCAGCAGCTTGGGGCGGGAGGGAGCCAAAAACATTCAGTACTTC.

Remarks on this clone: A much larger clone lies a single base off, so this may be a read error. The chain is built from TRBV5-4 and TRBJ2-3, with D possibly matching TRBD2 (6 bases). CDR3 length: 14 amino acids. Germline V gene sequence: CDR1 SGHNT, CDR2 YYREEE (reference sequence). The V end was cut by 4 bases, the J end by 2 bases, with 11 bases between. In nucleotides, the CDR3 is TGTGCCAGCAGCCTCGGGAGCGTCACAGATACGCAGTATTTT. It encodes CASSLGSVTDTQYF.

The chain carries TRBV29-1 and TRBJ2-1, with a possible D match to TRBD1 (5 bases). The germline V and J ends were trimmed by 5 bases and 5 bases, with 16 bases remaining between them. Per germline, CDR1 SQVTM and CDR2 ANQGSEA. The CDR3 extends over 14 amino acids. CDR3 residues: CSVSSGHLHNEQFF. The CDR3 nucleotides are TGCAGCGTTTCATCAGGACACCTCCACAATGAGCAGTTCTTC.

This chain connects TRBV5-1 to TRBJ2-1, with 8 positions matching TRBD2. CDR1 is SGHRS and CDR2 is YFSETQ in the germline V gene. Germline trimming cut 4 bases from V and 7 bases from J; bases unmatched to any gene: 4. The CDR3 length is 13 residues. CDR3 nucleotides: TGCGCCAGCAGCATAGCGGGATCGAATGAGCAGTTCTTC. It codes for CASSIAGSNEQFF.

The V call is TRBV28, the J call TRBJ2-7; D not certain. The CDR3 covers 12 residues. The germline CDR1 and CDR2 sequences are MDHEN and SYDVKM. Trimming shortened V by 7 bases and J by 1 base, and 8 bases separated the two germline ends. The DNA for the CDR3 is TGTGCCAGCATGGACCTTTCCTACGAGCAGTACTTC. The encoded protein is CASMDLSYEQYF.

This chain links TRBV28 with TRBJ2-7, with no clear D. Germline loops: CDR1 MDHEN, CDR2 SYDVKM. The CDR3 is 15 residues long. The V end lost 6 bases, the J end lost 2 bases, and 17 bases lay between the germline ends. The CDR3 sequence is CASRAPSGRAYEQYF. CDR3 coding DNA: TGTGCCAGCAGGGCTCCCTCGGGCCGGGCCTACGAGCAGTACTTC.

This clone was counted a few times. This rearrangement joins TRBV18 to TRBJ1-5; 8 bases align to TRBD1. CDR1 and CDR2 from the germline V gene are KGHSH and LQKENI. This CDR3 is 14 amino acids long. Trimming at V came to 8 bases and at J to 9 bases, leaving 12 bases not matched to a gene. DNA of the CDR3: TGTGCCAGCCGGGACGGACAGGGAGGGCGGCCCCAGCATTTT. Amino acid sequence: CASRDGQGGRPQHF.

Only one count was recorded for this clone. The chain links TRBV4-1 to TRBJ2-1, with 9 positions matching TRBD2. J was trimmed by 0 bases and V by 4 bases; bases with no gene match: 10. CDR3 length: 18 amino acids. Looked up from germline, CDR1 is MGHRA and CDR2 is YSYEKL. The CDR3 sequence: CASSPRVAGALSYNEQFF. The CDR3 DNA reads TGCGCCAGCAGCCCCAGGGTAGCGGGAGCCCTCTCCTACAATGAGCAGTTCTTC.

Worth noting for this clone: The sample holds other DNA sequences that translate to the same CDR3. The J gene is TRBJ2-3, the V gene TRBV30; possible D gene TRBD2, 6 bases. Germline assignment: CDR1 GTSNPN and CDR2 SVGIG (reference sequence). CDR3 length: 14 residues. V lost 3 bases and J lost 0, with 10 bases in between. The CDR3 protein is CAWRISGSTDTQYF. The DNA for the CDR3 is TGTGCCTGGAGAATTAGCGGTAGCACAGATACGCAGTATTTT.

In this sample, this clone turned up once. The CDR3 loop is CASSLRGTLYNEQFF. DNA of the CDR3: TGTGCCAGCAGTTTAAGGGGGACCCTTTACAATGAGCAGTTCTTC. The genes are TRBV28 and TRBJ2-1, with a weak D call TRBD1 (6 bases). The CDR3 is 15 amino acids. Germline V gene sequence: CDR1 MDHEN, CDR2 SYDVKM. V lost 2 bases and J lost 4, with 12 bases in between.

The rearrangement links TRBV11-2 to TRBJ2-7, with unresolved D. Germline values: CDR1 SGHAT, CDR2 FQNNGV. Trimming stripped 1 base from V and 1 base from J, with 2 bases between. CDR3 length: 12 amino acids. The CDR3 is CASSLVSYEQYF. As DNA, the CDR3 is TGTGCCAGCAGCTTAGTATCCTACGAGCAGTACTTC.

In regard to this clone: The same CDR3 can be traced to other DNA sequences in this sample. The chain is built from TRBV11-3 and TRBJ2-7, with a tentative D call TRBD1 (6 bases). Germline lookup yields CDR1 SGHNT and CDR2 YENEEA. The germline V and J ends were trimmed by 3 bases and 3 bases, with 9 bases remaining between them. The CDR3 loop spans 13 amino acids. This CDR3 reads CASSLGQDYEQYF. The CDR3 bases are TGTGCCAGCAGCTTGGGACAAGACTACGAGCAGTACTTC. Supplemented by reference TRBV11-3 and TRBJ2-7, the full variable domain reads EAGVVQSPRYKIIEKKQPVAFWCNPISGHNTLYWYLQNLGQGPELLIRYENEEAVDDSQLPKDRFSAERLKGVDSTLKIQPAELGDSAVYLCASSLGQDYEQYFGPGTRLTVT.

The chain has TRBV4-1 and TRBJ2-7; unclear D gene. V was trimmed by 1 base and J by 5 bases, leaving 18 bases between them. CDR1 and CDR2 from the germline V gene are MGHRA and YSYEKL. This CDR3 comprises 16 residues. The CDR3 region has the DNA TGCGCCAGCAGCCAAGTTTTCCAGGCGCGTCCCCACGAGCAGTACTTC. Translation: CASSQVFQARPHEQYF.

The chain has TRBV30 and TRBJ2-2; unclear D gene. V dropped 0 bases and J dropped 4 bases, with 12 bases sitting between them. The CDR3 is made up of 15 amino acids. In germline, CDR1 is GTSNPN, CDR2 SVGIG (reference sequence). The CDR3 DNA follows: TGTGCCTGGAGTGTGCAGGCCAGCGTCACCGGGGAGCTGTTTTTT. Encoded protein: CAWSVQASVTGELFF.

The CDR3 spells CASSESEGLAGYNEQFF. CDR3 DNA sequence: TGTGCCAGCAGTGAATCGGAGGGACTAGCGGGCTACAATGAGCAGTTCTTC. The rearrangement uses TRBV25-1 and TRBJ2-1; 12 bases align to TRBD2. After removal of 1 base from V and 3 bases from J, the junction contained 4 bases not matched to a gene. Germline V gene sequence: CDR1 MGHDK, CDR2 SYGVNS. The CDR3 runs to 17 residues.

The chain employs TRBV6-1 and TRBJ2-1; 10 bases are shared with TRBD2. The germline V gene has CDR1 MNHNS and CDR2 SASEGT. V shed 3 bases and J 8 bases; nucleotides not matched to a gene: 10. This CDR3 spans 16 amino acids. The CDR3 bases are TGTGCCAGCAGTGATCCCCTAGCGGGAGTTTCACATGAGCAGTTCTTC. Translating it yields CASSDPLAGVSHEQFF.

The V call is TRBV9, the J call TRBJ2-3; no firm D call. V shed 0 bases and J shed 5 bases, with 13 bases lying between them. The CDR3 consists of 15 residues. Germline CDR1 SGDLS, CDR2 YYNGEE. The DNA for the CDR3 is TGTGCCAGCAGCGTAGGGGTTGGGGTTGGAGATACGCAGTATTTT. Residues: CASSVGVGVGDTQYF.

The gene calls are TRBV19 and TRBJ2-3; 14 positions match TRBD2. CDR1 is LNHDA and CDR2 is SQIVND in the germline V gene (reference sequence). This CDR3 is 16 amino acids long. The V segment lost 6 bases and the J segment 4 bases; nucleotides outside the gene matches: 6. The CDR3 sequence: CASRGLAGVVADTQYF. Here the CDR3 DNA reads TGTGCCAGTAGGGGACTAGCGGGAGTGGTAGCAGATACGCAGTATTTT.